This T cell receptor beta chain was found in a study of shared clonotypes between healthy human individuals. The CDR3 extends over 14 amino acids. V was pared by 1 base and J by 2 bases, with 2 bases of the junction left unmatched. The germline V gene encodes CDR1 SQVTM and CDR2 ANQGSEA. Donors comprised healthy HIV-negative adults lacking recent acute infections or vaccinations. Comments on this clone: Its antigen is currently unknown.

Clones were read by immunoSEQ multiplex PCR, and TCRdb kept only the in-frame ones, dropping some. The sample contains about half a million clones, roughly 80% of which appear only once. Study-wide results and caveats: The genetic and exposure-history diversity represented was limited by few donors.

This clonotype originated in a woman aged 40 to 49 in good health. Some clones in this sample may be carry-over from other donors' samples. The sequenced sample consisted of PBMCs. The V call is TRBV29-1, the J call TRBJ2-1; 7 nucleotides line up with TRBD1. The CDR3 DNA is TGCAGCGTTGAAGTCACAGGGGCCTACAATGAGCAGTTCTTC. It translates to CSVEVTGAYNEQFF.